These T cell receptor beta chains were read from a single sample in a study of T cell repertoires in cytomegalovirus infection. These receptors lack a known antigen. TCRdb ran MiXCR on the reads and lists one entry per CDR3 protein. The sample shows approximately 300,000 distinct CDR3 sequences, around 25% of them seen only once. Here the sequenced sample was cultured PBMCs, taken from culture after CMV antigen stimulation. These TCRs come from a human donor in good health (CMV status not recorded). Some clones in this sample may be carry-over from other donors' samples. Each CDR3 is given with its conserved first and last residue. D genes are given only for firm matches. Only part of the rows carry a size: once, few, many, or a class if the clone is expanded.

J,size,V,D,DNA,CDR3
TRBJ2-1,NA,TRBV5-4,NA,TGTGCCAGCAGCTTAGGGACGATCAATGAGCAGTTCTTC,CASSLGTINEQFF
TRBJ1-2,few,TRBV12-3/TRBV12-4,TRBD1,TGTGCCAGCAGTTTTGCCCGGGGACAGGGGAACGGCTACACCTTC,CASSFARGQGNGYTF
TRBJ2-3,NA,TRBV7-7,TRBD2,TGTGCCAGCAGCCAGGGACTAGCGAACACAGATACGCAGTATTTT,CASSQGLANTDTQYF
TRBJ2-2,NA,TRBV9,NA,TGTACCAGCAGCACGTCTCGCGAGCGGCCTGGGGGCGGGGAGCTGTTTTTT,CTSSTSRERPGGGELFF
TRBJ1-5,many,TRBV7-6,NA,TGTGCCAGCAGCCTCAGGTCGACAGAGGAAGGCAATCAGCCCCAGCATTTT,CASSLRSTEEGNQPQHF
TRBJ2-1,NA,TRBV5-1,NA,TGCGCCAGCAGCCGGTCCTTCCATGAGCAGTTCTTC,CASSRSFHEQFF
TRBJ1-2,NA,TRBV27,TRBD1,TGTGCCAGCAGTCCACAGGGGGGAGGCTACACCTTC,CASSPQGGGYTF
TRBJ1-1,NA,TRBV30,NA,TGTGCCTGGATCAAGCTGAACACTGAAGCTTTCTTT,CAWIKLNTEAFF
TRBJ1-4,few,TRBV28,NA,TGTGCCAGCAGTGTCGGGACTTACTTCAGGGATGAAAAACTGTTTTTT,CASSVGTYFRDEKLFF
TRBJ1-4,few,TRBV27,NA,TGTGCCAGCAGTTTGGACGGGTATAATGAAAAACTGTTTTTT,CASSLDGYNEKLFF
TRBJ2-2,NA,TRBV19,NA,TGTGCCAGTAGGCACGTCCAGACGAACACCGGGGAGCTGTTTTTT,CASRHVQTNTGELFF
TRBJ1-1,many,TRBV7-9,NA,TGTGCCAGCAGCTCCCGACCGCGGAACACTGAAGCTTTCTTT,CASSSRPRNTEAFF
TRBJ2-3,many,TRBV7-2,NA,TGTGCCAGCAGCTTAGTATCCCGGGTTGATAGCACAGATACGCAGTATTTT,CASSLVSRVDSTDTQYF
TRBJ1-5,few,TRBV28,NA,TGTGCCAGCAGGAAACAGGGAATCGAGCCCCAGCATTTT,CASRKQGIEPQHF
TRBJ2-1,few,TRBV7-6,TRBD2,TGTGCCAGCAGCTTAGCGCAAGGACTAGCGGGAGAGAATGAGCAGTTCTTC,CASSLAQGLAGENEQFF
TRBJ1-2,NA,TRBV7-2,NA,TGTGCCAGCAGCGCGATGACAGCGAGTAACTATGGCTACACCTTC,CASSAMTASNYGYTF
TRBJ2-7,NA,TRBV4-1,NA,TGCGCCAGCAGCCACTTGGGTTCCTACGAGCAGTACTTC,CASSHLGSYEQYF
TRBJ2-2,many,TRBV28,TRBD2,TGTGCCAGCAGTTTGCTAACTAGCGGGGGCACCGGGGAGCTGTTTTTT,CASSLLTSGGTGELFF
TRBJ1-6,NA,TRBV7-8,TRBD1,TGTGCCAGCAGCGCCGAGACAGGGTGGACACCCCTCCACTTT,CASSAETGWTPLHF
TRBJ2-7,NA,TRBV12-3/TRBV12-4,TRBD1,TGTGCCACTGGACAGGGGTCCTACGAGCAGTACTTC,CATGQGSYEQYF
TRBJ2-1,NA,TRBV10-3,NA,TGTGCCATCAGTGCGGAGGAGAACAATGAGCAGTTCTTC,CAISAEENNEQFF
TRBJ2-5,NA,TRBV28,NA,TGTGCCAGCAGTTTATCTGACTCTCAAGAGACCCAGTACTTC,CASSLSDSQETQYF
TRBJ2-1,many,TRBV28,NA,TGTGCCAGCGGACCCTCCCGGGGCCGACAGGACAATGAGCAGTTCTTC,CASGPSRGRQDNEQFF
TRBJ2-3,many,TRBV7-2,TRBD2,TGTGCCAGCAGCTTAAGGCTAGCGGGAGGGTATTTGCGAAATACGCAGTATTTT,CASSLRLAGGYLRNTQYF
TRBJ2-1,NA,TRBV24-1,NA,TGTGCCACCAGCGGGTCACGTAGACAATACAATGAGCAGTTCTTC,CATSGSRRQYNEQFF
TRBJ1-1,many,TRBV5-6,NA,TGTGCCAGCAGCTTGTTAGGGATCTCTGAAGCTTTCTTT,CASSLLGISEAFF
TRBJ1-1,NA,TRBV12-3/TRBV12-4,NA,TGTGCCAGCAGTTTATCGTCCGCTTTCTTT,CASSLSSAFF
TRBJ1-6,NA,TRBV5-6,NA,TGTGCCAGCAGCCGAGACAGGAGTAATTCACCCCTCCACTTT,CASSRDRSNSPLHF
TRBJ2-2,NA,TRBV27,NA,TGTGCCAGCAGTTTACATGGGCTAGGTACCGGGGAGCTGTTTTTT,CASSLHGLGTGELFF
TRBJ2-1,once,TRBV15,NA,TGTGCCACCAGCATGAGGGCGCGGCCTCGCCTCACTGAGCAGTTCTTC,CATSMRARPRLTEQFF
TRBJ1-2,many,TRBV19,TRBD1,TGTGCCAGTAGTATGCTGCGGACAGGGATCTATGGCTACACCTTC,CASSMLRTGIYGYTF
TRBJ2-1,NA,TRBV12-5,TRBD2,TGTGCTAGTGGTTTGTTTGCGGGAGGTATAAATGAGCAGTTCTTC,CASGLFAGGINEQFF
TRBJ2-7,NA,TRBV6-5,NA,TGTGCCAGCAGGGTATGGGTCTCGTACGACGAGCAGTACTTC,CASRVWVSYDEQYF
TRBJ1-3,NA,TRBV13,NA,TGTGCCAGCAGAGAATCGGGGGGCACCATATATTTT,CASRESGGTIYF
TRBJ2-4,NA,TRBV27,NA,TGTGCCAGCAGTTTATTTCCTAGCGTGGGCCTAGCCAAAAACATTCAGTACTTC,CASSLFPSVGLAKNIQYF
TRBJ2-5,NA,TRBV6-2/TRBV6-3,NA,TGTGCCAGTAACCGGGTGCCCCAAGAGACCCAGTACTTC,CASNRVPQETQYF
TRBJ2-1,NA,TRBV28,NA,TGTGCCATCTTAGACCAGGAGTACAATGAGCAGTTCTTC,CAILDQEYNEQFF
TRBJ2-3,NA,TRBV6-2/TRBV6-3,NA,TGTGCCAGCAGTTACCTCGTGGCTCGCGGGGCGACCTCAGATACGCAGTATTTT,CASSYLVARGATSDTQYF
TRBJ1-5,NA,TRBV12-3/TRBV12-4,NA,TGTGCCAGCAGTCCCCCGCGACAAGGCAATCAGCCCCAGCATTTT,CASSPPRQGNQPQHF
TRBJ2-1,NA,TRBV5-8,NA,TGTGCCAGCAGCCGGAGGCCCCTTATAGCTAGTCCCACCTACAATGAGCAGTTCTTC,CASSRRPLIASPTYNEQFF
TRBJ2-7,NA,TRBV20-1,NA,TGCAGTGCCCTAGCGCAGACTTGGGAGCAGTACTTC,CSALAQTWEQYF
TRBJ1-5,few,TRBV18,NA,TGTGCCAGCTCACCGGATGAGGTGATTCAGCCCCAGCATTTT,CASSPDEVIQPQHF
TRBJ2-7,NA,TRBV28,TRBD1,TGTGCCAGCAGTTTGGACAGGGTTATCGACGAGCAGTACTTC,CASSLDRVIDEQYF
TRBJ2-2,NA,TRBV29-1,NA,TGCAGCGTTGTGGAAGTACTCACCGGGGAGCTGTTTTTT,CSVVEVLTGELFF
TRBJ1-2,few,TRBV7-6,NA,TGTGCCAGCAGCTCCTGGGGGGGCCAGGGTGGCTACACCTTC,CASSSWGGQGGYTF
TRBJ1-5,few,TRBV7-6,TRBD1,TGTGCCAGCAGCTGGACCGGGACAGCGAACCAATATAGCAATCAGCCCCAGCATTTT,CASSWTGTANQYSNQPQHF
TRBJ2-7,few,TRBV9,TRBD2,TGTGCCAGCAGCTTCCTAGCGGGAGGGCCCTACGAGCAGTACTTC,CASSFLAGGPYEQYF
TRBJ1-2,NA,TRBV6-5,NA,TGTGCCAGCAGTTACTCCACAGGGAGGGGCTACACCTTC,CASSYSTGRGYTF
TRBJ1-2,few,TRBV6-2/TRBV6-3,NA,TGTGCCAGCAGTTACTTTACACAGAGAATCTATGGCTACACCTTC,CASSYFTQRIYGYTF
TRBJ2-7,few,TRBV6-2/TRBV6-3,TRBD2,TGTGCCAGCAGTTCCTGGACTAGCGGGAGGCCCCCCTACGAGCAGTACTTC,CASSSWTSGRPPYEQYF
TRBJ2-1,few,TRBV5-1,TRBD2,TGCGCCAGCAGCTTTGCTTCCGGGACTAGCGGGAGGGTCTCCTACAATGAGCAGTTCTTC,CASSFASGTSGRVSYNEQFF
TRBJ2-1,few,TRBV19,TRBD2,TGTGCCAGTAGTATAGGCGCAACTAGCGGAGGACGGTATGAGCAGTTCTTC,CASSIGATSGGRYEQFF
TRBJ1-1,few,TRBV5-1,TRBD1,TGCGCCAGCAGCGAGGGGACAGGGGTGACTGAAGCTTTCTTT,CASSEGTGVTEAFF
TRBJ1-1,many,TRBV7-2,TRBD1,TGTGCCAGCAGCCCGATCGGGTGGGGGACAGGGGCCACTGAAGCTTTCTTT,CASSPIGWGTGATEAFF
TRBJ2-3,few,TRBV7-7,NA,TGTGCCAGCAGCTACACGGGCACAGATACGCAGTATTTT,CASSYTGTDTQYF
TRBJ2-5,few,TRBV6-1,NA,TGTGCCAGCAGTGAAGTGGGGGCGGGGAGGGAGACCCAGTACTTC,CASSEVGAGRETQYF
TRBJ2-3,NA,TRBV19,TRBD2,TGTGCCAGTAGTATTGGGCTAGCGGGAGCGGATACGCAGTATTTT,CASSIGLAGADTQYF
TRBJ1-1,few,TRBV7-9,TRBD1,TGTGCCAGCAGCCCTCGACAGGGGGCAAACACTGAAGCTTTCTTT,CASSPRQGANTEAFF